These T cell receptor beta chains were read from a single sample in a study of cytomegalovirus exposure and HLA in healthy donors. Sequenced by immunoSEQ multiplex PCR; TCRdb stores in-frame clones only, minus some. The profile shows 100,000 to 150,000 clones, 65% to 75% of them singletons. The specimen was PBMCs. Every receptor here comes from a man between 40 and 49 years old in good health and CMV-seropositive. CDR3s include the opening cysteine and the closing phenylalanine or tryptophan. D genes are given only for firm matches. Size tells how often a clone was seen (once, few, many) or the class of an expanded clone, and some rows leave it out.

J gene	V gene	clone size	D gene	CDR3 DNA	CDR3 protein
TRBJ1-1	TRBV19	NA	TRBD1	TGTGCCAGTACCCGGGGACAGGGGGCAACTGAAGCTTTCTTT	CASTRGQGATEAFF
TRBJ1-3	TRBV13	NA	TRBD1	TGTGCCAGCAGCTCCCTGGGACAGGGGGATGGAAACACCATATATTTT	CASSSLGQGDGNTIYF
TRBJ2-1	TRBV10-3	NA	TRBD2	TGTGCCATCAGTGAGTCGAGGGGGACTAGCGGCGATGAGCAGTTCTTC	CAISESRGTSGDEQFF
TRBJ1-2	TRBV5-8	once	NA	TGTGCCAGCAGCACACTCGACAGCTATCGCGGCTACACCTTC	CASSTLDSYRGYTF
TRBJ1-4	TRBV5-1	NA	TRBD1	TGCGCCAGCAGCCCCGGATATGACAGGGGGAATGAAAAACTGTTTTTT	CASSPGYDRGNEKLFF
TRBJ2-5	TRBV4-2	NA	NA	TGTGCCAGCAGCCAAGGCCGAAGTGGGGCGGAGACCCAGTACTTC	CASSQGRSGAETQYF
TRBJ2-1	TRBV7-9	once	NA	TGTGCCAGCAGCCCCTTGGCGGGAAGCTCCTACAATGAGCAGTTCTTC	CASSPLAGSSYNEQFF
TRBJ1-6	TRBV6-1	NA	TRBD1	TGTGCCAGCAGTGGCCTGCCGGGACAGTTCTATAATTCACCCCTCCACTTT	CASSGLPGQFYNSPLHF
TRBJ2-5	TRBV30	NA	TRBD2	TGTGCCTGGGCCGGACTAGCGGGGGGAGAGACCCAGTACTTC	CAWAGLAGGETQYF
TRBJ2-3	TRBV19	NA	TRBD1	TGTGCCACCCGGACAGGGGGCACAGATACGCAGTATTTT	CATRTGGTDTQYF
TRBJ1-1	TRBV5-1	NA	NA	TGCGCCAGCAGCTTGGCCCCAGGGGAGAACACTGAAGCTTTCTTT	CASSLAPGENTEAFF
TRBJ1-1	TRBV15	NA	TRBD1	TGTGCCACCAGCAGAGATGAATTGACAGGGCTGAACACTGAAGCTTTCTTT	CATSRDELTGLNTEAFF
TRBJ2-3	TRBV30	few	TRBD2	TGTGCCTGGAGTGTACCTCGGGGGGGGATCCCAGATACGCAGTATTTT	CAWSVPRGGIPDTQYF
TRBJ2-7	TRBV6-5	NA	NA	TGTGCCAGCAGTCGCATGGCGCACAGCTCCTACGAGCAGTACTTC	CASSRMAHSSYEQYF